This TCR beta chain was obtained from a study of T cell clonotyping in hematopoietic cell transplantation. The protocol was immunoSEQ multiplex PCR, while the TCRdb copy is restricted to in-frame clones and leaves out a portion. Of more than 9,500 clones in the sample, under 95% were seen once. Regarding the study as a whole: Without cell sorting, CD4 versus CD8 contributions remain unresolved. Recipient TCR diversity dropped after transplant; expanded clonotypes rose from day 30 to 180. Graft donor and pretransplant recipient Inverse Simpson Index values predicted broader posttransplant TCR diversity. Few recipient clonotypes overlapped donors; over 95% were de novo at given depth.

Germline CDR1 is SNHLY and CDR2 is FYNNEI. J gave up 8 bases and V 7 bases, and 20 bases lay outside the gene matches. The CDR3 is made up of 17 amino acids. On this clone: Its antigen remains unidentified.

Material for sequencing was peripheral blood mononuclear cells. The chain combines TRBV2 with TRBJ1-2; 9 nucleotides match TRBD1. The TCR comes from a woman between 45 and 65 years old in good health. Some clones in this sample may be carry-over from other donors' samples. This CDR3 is CASINEARYRGPGGYTF. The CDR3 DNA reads TGTGCCAGCATTAACGAGGCGCGGTACAGGGGGCCGGGGGGCTACACCTTC. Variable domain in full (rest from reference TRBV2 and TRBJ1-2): EPEVTQTPSHQVTQMGQEVILRCVPISNHLYFYWYRQILGQKVEFLVSFYNNEISEKSEIFDDQFSVERPDGSNFTLKIRSTKLEDSAMYFCASINEARYRGPGGYTFGSGTRLTVV.